The 12 T cell receptor beta chains presented below share a single source sample, sequenced in a study of vaccination effects on CD4 cells after COVID-19. Sequenced by immunoSEQ multiplex PCR; TCRdb stores in-frame clones only, minus some. The data hold more than 40,000 clones, with around 76% observed a single time. Antigens for these TCRs are unknown. The culture ran for roughly 10 days before CD4+ T cells were isolated. The specimen was CD4+ T cells from PBMCs cultured without peptide, collected before COVID-19 vaccination. All receptors come from a human donor who had a prior SARS-CoV-2 infection.

The rearrangement joins TRBV5-4 to TRBJ2-2; 11 nucleotides align to TRBD1. CDR1 SGHNT and CDR2 YYREEE come from the germline V gene (reference sequence). This CDR3 spans 14 amino acids. With 6 bases clipped from V and 7 bases from J, the junction kept 5 bases outside the gene matches. The CDR3 DNA is TGTGCCAGCACAGGACAGGGGGCGGGCGGGGAGCTGTTTTTT. The encoded protein is CASTGQGAGGELFF.

This clone came up a few times. V is TRBV2 and J is TRBJ1-2; weak D call: TRBD1 (5 bases). Trimming took 9 bases from V and 7 from J, leaving 12 bases between them. This CDR3 is built from 11 residues. Germline V lookup: CDR1 SNHLY, CDR2 FYNNEI. DNA for the CDR3: TGTGCCAGTGGGGGGATGGGTGGCTACACCTTC. This sequence encodes CASGGMGGYTF.

This CDR3 is CASSSLDLWEKLFF. CDR3 nucleotide sequence: TGTGCCAGTAGTAGTCTTGATCTTTGGGAAAAACTGTTTTTT. The rearrangement uses TRBV19 and TRBJ1-4, with D uncertain. Germline V CDR1 and CDR2: LNHDA, SQIVND (reference sequence). The CDR3 covers 14 residues. Trimming cost V 4 bases and J 8 bases, with 14 bases left between them.

The V call is TRBV6-5, the J call TRBJ2-3; 10 bases are a match to TRBD2. This CDR3 has 14 residues. Germline V gene data show CDR1 as MNHEY and CDR2 as SVGAGI. V dropped 6 bases and J dropped 2; count of bases not matched to a gene: 2. CDR3 sequence: CASRLAGSTDTQYF. DNA for the CDR3: TGTGCCAGCAGACTAGCGGGATCCACAGATACGCAGTATTTT.

The rearrangement uses TRBV6-2 or TRBV6-3 and TRBJ2-7, with 8 nucleotides matching TRBD1. The germline gives CDR1 MNHEY, CDR2 SVGEGT. Trimming cost V 0 bases and J 2 bases; bases outside gene matches: 6. CDR3 length: 16 residues. Here the CDR3 reads CASSYSRQGLTYEQYF. As DNA, the CDR3 is TGTGCCAGCAGTTACTCCCGACAGGGGCTAACCTACGAGCAGTACTTC.

J is TRBJ1-1 and V is TRBV19; tentatively, D is TRBD1 (6 bases). Trimming stripped 3 bases from V and 0 bases from J, with 17 bases between. The CDR3 covers 17 residues. The germline V gene encodes CDR1 LNHDA and CDR2 SQIVND (reference sequence). CDR3 DNA sequence: TGTGCCAGTAGTATGGGAGCGGACAGCAGAATGAACACTGAAGCTTTCTTT. Translating gives CASSMGADSRMNTEAFF.

DNA for the CDR3: TGTGCCAGCAGCTTACGTTATCGGGGGGATGAGACCCAGTACTTC. This translates into CASSLRYRGDETQYF. The chain is built from TRBV13 and TRBJ2-5; 7 bases agree with TRBD2. This CDR3 region has 15 residues. With 2 bases clipped from V and 5 bases from J, the junction kept 8 bases outside the gene matches. CDR1 PRHDT and CDR2 FYEKMQ come from the germline V gene (reference sequence).

The table lists this clone with a few counts. The V call is TRBV7-9, the J call TRBJ1-6; TRBD1 might be the D (5 bases). Germline V lookup: CDR1 SEHNR, CDR2 FQNEAQ (reference sequence). This CDR3 contains 14 residues. Trimming pared 6 bases from V and 8 bases from J, leaving 14 bases between. The CDR3 coding sequence is TGTGCCAGCAGTGCGGTGGGGGGTGATTCACCCCTCCACTTT. This translates into CASSAVGGDSPLHF.

The chain carries TRBV2 and TRBJ2-3; possibly TRBD1 for D (6 bases). This CDR3 comprises 14 residues. V lost 6 bases and J 0 bases, leaving 10 bases between the germline ends. CDR1 and CDR2 (germline): SNHLY, FYNNEI. The CDR3 bases are TGTGCCAGCAGCAGGGGAAGTAGCACAGATACGCAGTATTTT. The encoded protein is CASSRGSSTDTQYF.

This clone was recorded once. The genes are TRBV21-1 and TRBJ1-1. TRBV21-1 is shown as a pseudogene. The CDR3 totals 15 residues. The DNA for the CDR3 is TGTGCCAGCAGCAAAGTCGGCGGAAGGAACACTGAAGCTTTCTTT. Translation: CASSKVGGRNTEAFF.

The chain couples TRBV5-1 to TRBJ2-3, with TRBD2 matching over 8 bases. The CDR3 totals 15 residues. V lost 4 bases to trimming and J lost 1 base; unmatched junction nucleotides: 5. The germline CDR1 and CDR2 sequences are SGHRS and YFSETQ. The CDR3 here is CASSRMTSGTDTQYF. The CDR3 bases are TGCGCCAGCAGCCGAATGACTAGCGGCACAGATACGCAGTATTTT.

This sequence joins TRBV2 and TRBJ1-5; no clear D. This CDR3 spans 12 amino acids. Trimming cost V 4 bases and J 9 bases, with 10 bases left between them. Germline V CDR1 and CDR2: SNHLY, FYNNEI. CDR3 loop: CASSVELTPQHF. The DNA of the CDR3 is TGTGCCAGCAGTGTTGAGCTGACGCCCCAGCATTTT.